This T cell receptor beta chain stems from a study of blood T cell repertoires in COVID-19. Study at large: The samples span acute and convalescent COVID-19 from the United States, Italy and Spain. The analysed material was cDNA or gDNA that came from T cells, B-cell-depleted T cells, or PBMCs.

The CDR3 is 14 amino acids. The V gene's germline CDR1 is LNHNV and CDR2 YYDKDF (reference sequence). The V and J ends lost 3 bases and 4 bases respectively, with 11 bases between them. In the authors' workflow: Estimation of nucleated cell counts was performed using reference gene primer amplification. Sequencing was performed with immunoSEQ multiplex PCR; in TCRdb, only in-frame clones are kept and a portion is missing. V, J and clone size derive from that table, while D and trimming were established from the DNA sequence. The sample shows 25,000 to 35,000 clones, 55% to 80% of them seen only once.

This receptor was taken from a human donor in a cohort sampled during active COVID-19. V is TRBV15 and J is TRBJ2-3, with a weak D call TRBD2 (5 bases). Sequencing was carried out using peripheral blood. This chain's CDR3 is CATSSFFSADTQYF. CDR3 bases: TGTGCCACCAGCAGTTTTTTTAGCGCAGATACGCAGTATTTT.